This T cell receptor beta chain was captured in a study of spatial heterogeneity in lung cancer. Study-wide background: More than 9.5 raw reads, on average, carried each unique TCR and UMI combination.

This clonotype is labeled medium-sized. Its matching antigen is unknown. Found in a library prepared for alpha chains, this beta chain is an off-target read, and its abundance has little meaning. Specified time point: sample taken at primary tumor resection. No cell sorting; template was whole RNA from tumor, lung tissue or PBMC. Donation came from 70 or so patients with untreated early-stage non-small cell lung cancer. Findings and caveats of the study: At resection, ubiquitous expanded tumor TCRs appeared in blood more than at follow-up.

A single record per CDR3 protein comes from TCRdb applying MiXCR to the 5' RACE reads. The data show 9,500 to 11,000 distinct CDR3 sequences, 6.3% seen once. J gave up 4 bases and V 5 bases, and 8 bases lay outside the gene matches. The CDR3 spans 15 residues. Germline-derived CDR1 and CDR2 are SGHAT and FQNNGV. The TCR originated in a male donor with early-stage non-small cell lung cancer. This material consisted of PBMCs, taken at surgery. The chain is built from TRBV11-2 and TRBJ2-7, with TRBD2 identical over 10 bases. The CDR3 spells CASSAASGSPYEQYF. As DNA, the CDR3 is TGTGCCAGCAGCGCGGCTAGCGGGAGCCCATACGAGCAGTACTTC.